This T cell receptor beta chain was identified during a study of blood T cell repertoires in COVID-19. Overall study context: Some COVID-19 samples were acute and others convalescent; all came from the United States, Italy and Spain. PBMCs, B-cell-depleted T cells, or T cells provided the cDNA or gDNA that made up the material.

Seattle enrolled patients during active infection and tracked them longitudinally. In the authors' workflow: Cell counts per sample came from amplifying reference gene primers. This table comes from immunoSEQ multiplex PCR, and its TCRdb copy is limited to in-frame clones, with some not included. D and trimming come from the DNA, and the V and J calls and clone size come from that table. Among a few hundred thousand clones, 90% were seen once, and the ten largest hold around 0.98%. Germline V gene sequence: CDR1 MNHEY, CDR2 SVGEGT. Trimming removed 2 bases from V and 5 bases from J; junction bases left unmatched: 14. The CDR3 is made up of 18 amino acids.

This TCR derives from a woman between 40 and 55 years old with COVID-19, enrolled during active disease. Sequencing was done on a sample of peripheral blood. The rearrangement uses TRBV6-2 or TRBV6-3 and TRBJ2-3; 9 bases are shared with TRBD2. The chain's CDR3 is CASSYPIDSGSQRDTQYF. As DNA, the CDR3 is TGTGCCAGCAGTTACCCGATTGATAGCGGGAGCCAACGAGATACGCAGTATTTT.